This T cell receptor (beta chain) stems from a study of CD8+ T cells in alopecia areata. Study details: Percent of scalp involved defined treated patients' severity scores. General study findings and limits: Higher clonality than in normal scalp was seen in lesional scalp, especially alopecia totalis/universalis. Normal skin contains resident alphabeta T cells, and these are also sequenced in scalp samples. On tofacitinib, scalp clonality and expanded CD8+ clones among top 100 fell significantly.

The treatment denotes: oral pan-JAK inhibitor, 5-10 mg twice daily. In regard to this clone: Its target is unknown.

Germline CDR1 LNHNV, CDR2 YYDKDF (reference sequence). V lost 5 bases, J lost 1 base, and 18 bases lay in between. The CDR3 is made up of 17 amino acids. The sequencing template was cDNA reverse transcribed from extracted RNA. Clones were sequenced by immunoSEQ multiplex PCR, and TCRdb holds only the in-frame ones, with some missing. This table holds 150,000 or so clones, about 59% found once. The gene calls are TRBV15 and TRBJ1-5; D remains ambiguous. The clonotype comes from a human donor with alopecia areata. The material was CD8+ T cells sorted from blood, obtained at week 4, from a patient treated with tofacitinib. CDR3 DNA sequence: TGTGCCACCAGCGCGGTTGCCCGTTGGGGAAGCAATCAGCCCCAGCATTTT. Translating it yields CATSAVARWGSNQPQHF.